The 18 T cell receptor delta chains reported below all come from one sample, sequenced in a study of Vγ9Vδ2 T cells in congenital toxoplasmosis. Template-switch reverse transcription used TRGC- and TRDC-specific primers together in a single tube. The TRGC primer design covered both constant genes, TRGC1 and TRGC2. TCRdb reprocessed the reads using CATT. In the table there are 900 or so delta-chain clones, about 25% of which are singletons. Sequenced material: gamma-delta T cells from blood. The receptors derive from a child under 10 years old born to a mother with Toxoplasma gondii infection during pregnancy, either congenitally infected or uninfected (not recorded which).

This clone is medium-sized. The V gene is TRDV1, the J gene TRDJ1, with 8 bases lining up with TRDD3. This CDR3 region has 24 residues. Per the germline V gene, CDR1 is TSWWSYY and CDR2 is QGS. With 2 bases clipped from V and 0 bases from J, the junction kept 29 bases outside the gene matches. The CDR3 here is CALGEELGTPWGTAVLFHTDKLIF. CDR3 DNA sequence: TGTGCTCTTGGGGAAGAGCTTGGGACGCCCTGGGGGACCGCAGTACTCTTTCACACCGATAAACTCATCTTT.

In its sample, this clone ranks as medium-sized (0.01 to 0.1%). The chain recombines TRDV1 with TRDJ1; D is undetermined. V lost 0 bases and J 0 bases, leaving 11 bases between the germline ends. This CDR3 contains 16 residues. Germline V gene lookup returns CDR1 TSWWSYY and CDR2 QGS. The CDR3 spells CALGELAARYTDKLIF. CDR3 nucleotides: TGTGCTCTTGGGGAACTTGCGGCCAGGTACACCGATAAACTCATCTTT.

About this clone: A far larger clone is off by one base, so a read error is likely. The chain combines TRDV2 with TRDJ3; D perhaps matches TRDD3 (5 bases). Germline matching of the DNA provided the J gene here, since TCRdb leaves it blank. The V gene lost 3 bases and the J gene lost 0 bases, with 20 bases spanning the gap. Germline V CDR1 and CDR2: GEAIGNYY, EKD. The CDR3 covers 20 residues. The CDR3 region has the DNA TGTGCCTGTGACTCAGGCGGGGACCAACCGAGCTCCTGGGACACCCGACAGATGTTTTTC. It specifies CACDSGGDQPSSWDTRQMFF.

This clone has only a few counts. This chain connects TRDV1 to TRDJ3; 9 nucleotides agree with TRDD2. CDR1 is TSWWSYY and CDR2 is QGS in the germline V gene. The CDR3 covers 24 residues. With V trimmed by 1 base and J by 3 bases, 22 bases remained unmatched. The CDR3 sequence is CALGEQRGLPTVLRPFWDTRQMFF. CDR3 DNA: TGTGCTCTTGGGGAACAAAGGGGCCTTCCTACAGTACTGCGCCCGTTCTGGGACACCCGACAGATGTTTTTC.

A word on this clone: This likely traces to a read error, being one base from a far larger clone. The same CDR3 arises from other DNA sequences in this sample as well. The chain combines TRDV2 with TRDJ1, with 7 bases identical to TRDD3. CDR1 GEAIGNYY and CDR2 EKD come from the germline V gene. There are 17 residues in the CDR3. The trim removed 7 bases at V and 0 bases at J, leaving 16 bases unmatched. CDR3 amino acids: CACDPMDTGTYTDKLIF. The CDR3 coding sequence is TGTGCCTGCGACCCCATGGATACGGGAACCTACACCGATAAACTCATCTTT.

About this clone: It differs at one base from a far larger clone, so likely a read error. This sample includes further DNA sequences coding for the same CDR3. The rearrangement uses TRDV1 and TRDJ1; the match to TRDD3 covers 11 bases. The germline gives CDR1 TSWWSYY, CDR2 QGS. This CDR3 is 25 amino acids long. This CDR3 reads CALGDLPPSPTLYWGILGYTDKLIF. The DNA of the CDR3 is TGTGCTCTTGGGGACCTTCCCCCCTCTCCTACCCTGTACTGGGGGATATTGGGGTACACCGACAAACTCATCTTT.

By sample fraction, this clone is large. This chain uses TRDV1 with TRDJ1; TRDD3 is a possible D gene (5 bases). This CDR3 comprises 16 residues. Germline CDR1 and CDR2: TSWWSYY and QGS. Deletions cut 4 bases from V and 1 base from J, with 16 bases between. CDR3 sequence: CALGGFWELSTDKLIF. The CDR3 region has the DNA TGTGCTCTTGGGGGGTTCTGGGAGCTCTCCACCGATAAACTCATCTTT.

Concerning this clone: Possible read error: a much larger clone is one base away. The V call is TRDV2, the J call TRDJ1; the match to TRDD3 covers 10 bases. The trim removed 1 base at V and 0 bases at J, leaving 10 bases unmatched. This CDR3 is 18 amino acids long. Germline CDR1 and CDR2: GEAIGNYY and EKD. CDR3 coding DNA: TGTGCCTGTGACACTTTGATGGGGGATACACAGTACACCGATAAACTCATCTTT. Translated, it gives CACDTLMGDTQYTDKLIF.

This clone occurred a few times. A single base is all that separates this from a far larger clone, so a read error is likely. The chain employs TRDV1 and TRDJ1, with 13 bases that match TRDD3. Unmatched junction bases numbered 11, after V lost 0 bases and J lost 4 bases. Germline V gives CDR1 TSWWSYY, CDR2 QGS. This CDR3 spans 19 amino acids. The CDR3, as DNA: TGTGCTCTTGGGGAACTGTGGGGTACTGGGGGATACGGGATCGATAAACTCATCTTT. This codes for CALGELWGTGGYGIDKLIF.

This clone was counted a few times. A read error likely explains this, since a far larger clone differs by one base. The sample holds other DNA sequences that translate to the same CDR3. The rearrangement links TRDV1 to TRDJ1; 7 bases match TRDD3. Trimming at V came to 9 bases and at J to 0 bases, leaving 13 bases not matched to a gene. This CDR3 spans 16 amino acids. Germline V lookup: CDR1 TSWWSYY, CDR2 QGS. CDR3 sequence: CALGSKLGPYTDKLIF. The CDR3 DNA reads TGTGCTCTAGGGTCTAAACTGGGGCCGTACACCGATAAACTCATCTTT.

About this clone: The protein TCRdb lists belongs to a much larger clone and differs from this DNA's translation at residue 11, which points to a read error; the protein shown is made from the DNA. The rearrangement links TRDV2 to TRDJ1, with 10 bases aligning to TRDD3. No J gene is reported in TCRdb; it was inferred here by comparing the DNA with germline. The V gene's germline CDR1 is GEAIGNYY and CDR2 EKD. This CDR3 comprises 18 residues. Unmatched junction bases numbered 15, after V lost 0 bases and J lost 6 bases. CDR3 DNA sequence: TGTGCCTGTGACACCGTTGAACTGGGGGATGCGCGACGAAATAAACTCATCTTT. It codes for CACDTVELGDARRNKLIF.

A note on this clone: This sequence is one base from a far larger clone and is likely a read error. Called V gene: TRDV1; the J gene was not called; TRDD3 is taken as the D call from the table, unchecked against the DNA. The CDR3 loop spans 19 amino acids. Germline-derived CDR1 and CDR2 are TSWWSYY and QGS. CDR3 coding DNA: TGTGCTCTTGGGGCGAGTTCCTACGTCGATCTGGGGGACACCGATAAACTCACCTTT. Translated, it gives CALGASSYVDLGDTDKLTF.

In regard to this clone: This may stem from a read error, because a much larger clone lies one nucleotide away. Additional DNA sequences in this sample encode the identical CDR3. The chain employs TRDV2 and TRDJ1; weak D call: TRDD3 (5 bases). CDR3 length equals 16 residues. V lost 0 bases and J lost 0, with 13 bases in between. Germline CDR1 reads GEAIGNYY; CDR2 reads EKD. CDR3 in amino acids: CACDTVGKGYTDKLIF. As DNA, the CDR3 is TGTGCCTGTGACACCGTGGGGAAGGGGTACACCGATAAACTCATCTTT.

This clone is labeled large. The chain carries TRAV23/DV6 and TRDJ1; 7 positions agree with TRDD3. The CDR3 has 23 amino acids. V gave up 2 bases and J gave up 0 bases; unmatched junction bases: 31. Germline CDR1 and CDR2: NTAFDY and IRPDVSE (reference sequence). The CDR3 DNA reads TGTGCAGCAAGGATACCACGACATAGGGCGGCAGCCCACCAGCTGGGGGACACCGATAAACTCATCTTT. It codes for CAARIPRHRAAAHQLGDTDKLIF.

Here the J gene is TRDJ1 and the V gene is not called; the D segment call TRDD3 is taken from the table without a DNA check. This CDR3 has 19 residues. CDR3 nucleotide sequence: TGTGCTGCGCTGGTCTCGTACTGGGGGATATTGGGGTACACCGATAAACTCATCTTT. This codes for CAALVSYWGILGYTDKLIF.

This clone counts as large (0.1 to 1%). Other DNA variants within this sample encode the same CDR3. The chain links TRDV1 to TRDJ1; perhaps TRDD3 as D (6 bases). The CDR3 has 18 residues. Germline loops: CDR1 TSWWSYY, CDR2 QGS. V dropped 1 base and J dropped 0 bases, with 18 bases sitting between them. DNA of the CDR3: TGTGCTCTTGGGGAACGTAACCACGTCAGGGATAACACCGATAAACTCATCTTT. Translating gives CALGERNHVRDNTDKLIF.

This clone was recorded a few times. A much larger clone lies a single base off, so this may be a read error. Other DNA sequences within the sample encode an identical CDR3. V and J are TRDV2 and TRDJ1; D gene ambiguous. CDR1 and CDR2 from the germline V gene are GEAIGNYY and EKD. V was cut by 3 bases and J by 0 bases, with 13 bases left in between. The CDR3 sequence is 15 residues long. The CDR3 here is CACDLVSPDTDKLIF. CDR3 in DNA: TGTGCCTGTGACCTTGTTTCTCCAGACACCGATAAACTCATCTTT.

As regards this clone: One base away lies a much larger clone, so this may be a sequencing read error. The chain recombines TRDV2 with TRDJ1; no clear D gene. CDR1 and CDR2 (germline): GEAIGNYY, EKD. CDR3 length equals 14 residues. The CDR3 sequence: CACDSVVNTDKRIF. The CDR3 coding sequence is TGTGCCTGTGACAGCGTGGTTAACACCGATAAACGCATCTTT.